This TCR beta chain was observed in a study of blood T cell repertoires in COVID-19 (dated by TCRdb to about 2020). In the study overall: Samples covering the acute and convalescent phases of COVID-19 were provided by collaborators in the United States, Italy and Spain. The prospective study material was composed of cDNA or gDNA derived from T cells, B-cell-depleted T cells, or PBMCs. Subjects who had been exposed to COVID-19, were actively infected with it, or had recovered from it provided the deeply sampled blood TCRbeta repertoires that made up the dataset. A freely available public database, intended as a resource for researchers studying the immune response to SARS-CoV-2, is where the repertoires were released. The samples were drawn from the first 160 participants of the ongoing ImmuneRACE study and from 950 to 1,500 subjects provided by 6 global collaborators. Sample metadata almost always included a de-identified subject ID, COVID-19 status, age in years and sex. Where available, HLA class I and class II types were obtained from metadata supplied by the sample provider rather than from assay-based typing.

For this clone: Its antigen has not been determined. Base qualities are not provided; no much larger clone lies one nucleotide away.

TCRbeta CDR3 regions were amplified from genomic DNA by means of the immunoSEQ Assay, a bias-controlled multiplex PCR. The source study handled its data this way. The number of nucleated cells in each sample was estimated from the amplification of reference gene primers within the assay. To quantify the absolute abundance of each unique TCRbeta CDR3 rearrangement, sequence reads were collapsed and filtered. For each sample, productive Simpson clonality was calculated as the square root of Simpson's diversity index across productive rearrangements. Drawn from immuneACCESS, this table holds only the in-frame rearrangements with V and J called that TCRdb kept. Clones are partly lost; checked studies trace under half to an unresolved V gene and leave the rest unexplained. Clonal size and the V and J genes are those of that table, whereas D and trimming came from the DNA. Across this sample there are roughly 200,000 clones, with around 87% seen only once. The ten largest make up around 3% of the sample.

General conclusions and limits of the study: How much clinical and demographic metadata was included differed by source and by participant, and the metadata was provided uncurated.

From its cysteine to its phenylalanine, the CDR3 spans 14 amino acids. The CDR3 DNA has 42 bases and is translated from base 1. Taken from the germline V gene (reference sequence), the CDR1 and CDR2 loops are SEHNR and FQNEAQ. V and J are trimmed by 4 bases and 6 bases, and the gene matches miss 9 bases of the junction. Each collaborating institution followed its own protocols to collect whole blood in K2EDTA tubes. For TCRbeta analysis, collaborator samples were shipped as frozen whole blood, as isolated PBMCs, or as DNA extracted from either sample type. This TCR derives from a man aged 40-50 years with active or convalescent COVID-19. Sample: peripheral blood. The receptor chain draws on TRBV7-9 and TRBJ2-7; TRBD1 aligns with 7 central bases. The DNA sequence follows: TGTGCCAGCAGCTCTGAGACAGGGTTGGGCGAGCAGTACTTC. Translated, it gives CASSSETGLGEQYF.